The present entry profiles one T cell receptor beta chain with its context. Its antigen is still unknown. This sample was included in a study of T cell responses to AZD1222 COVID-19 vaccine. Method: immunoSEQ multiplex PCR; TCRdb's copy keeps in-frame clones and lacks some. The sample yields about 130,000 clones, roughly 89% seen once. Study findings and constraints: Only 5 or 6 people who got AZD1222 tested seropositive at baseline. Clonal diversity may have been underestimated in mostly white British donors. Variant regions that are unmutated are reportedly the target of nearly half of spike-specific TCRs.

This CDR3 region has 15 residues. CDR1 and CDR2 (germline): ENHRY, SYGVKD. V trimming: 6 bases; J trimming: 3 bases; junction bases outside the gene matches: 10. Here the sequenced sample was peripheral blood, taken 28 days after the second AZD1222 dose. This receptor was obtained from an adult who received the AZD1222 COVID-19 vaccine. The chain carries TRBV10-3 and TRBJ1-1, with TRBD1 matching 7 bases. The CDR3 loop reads CAIRVGQERYTEAFF. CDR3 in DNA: TGTGCCATCAGAGTCGGACAGGAGAGGTACACTGAAGCTTTCTTT.